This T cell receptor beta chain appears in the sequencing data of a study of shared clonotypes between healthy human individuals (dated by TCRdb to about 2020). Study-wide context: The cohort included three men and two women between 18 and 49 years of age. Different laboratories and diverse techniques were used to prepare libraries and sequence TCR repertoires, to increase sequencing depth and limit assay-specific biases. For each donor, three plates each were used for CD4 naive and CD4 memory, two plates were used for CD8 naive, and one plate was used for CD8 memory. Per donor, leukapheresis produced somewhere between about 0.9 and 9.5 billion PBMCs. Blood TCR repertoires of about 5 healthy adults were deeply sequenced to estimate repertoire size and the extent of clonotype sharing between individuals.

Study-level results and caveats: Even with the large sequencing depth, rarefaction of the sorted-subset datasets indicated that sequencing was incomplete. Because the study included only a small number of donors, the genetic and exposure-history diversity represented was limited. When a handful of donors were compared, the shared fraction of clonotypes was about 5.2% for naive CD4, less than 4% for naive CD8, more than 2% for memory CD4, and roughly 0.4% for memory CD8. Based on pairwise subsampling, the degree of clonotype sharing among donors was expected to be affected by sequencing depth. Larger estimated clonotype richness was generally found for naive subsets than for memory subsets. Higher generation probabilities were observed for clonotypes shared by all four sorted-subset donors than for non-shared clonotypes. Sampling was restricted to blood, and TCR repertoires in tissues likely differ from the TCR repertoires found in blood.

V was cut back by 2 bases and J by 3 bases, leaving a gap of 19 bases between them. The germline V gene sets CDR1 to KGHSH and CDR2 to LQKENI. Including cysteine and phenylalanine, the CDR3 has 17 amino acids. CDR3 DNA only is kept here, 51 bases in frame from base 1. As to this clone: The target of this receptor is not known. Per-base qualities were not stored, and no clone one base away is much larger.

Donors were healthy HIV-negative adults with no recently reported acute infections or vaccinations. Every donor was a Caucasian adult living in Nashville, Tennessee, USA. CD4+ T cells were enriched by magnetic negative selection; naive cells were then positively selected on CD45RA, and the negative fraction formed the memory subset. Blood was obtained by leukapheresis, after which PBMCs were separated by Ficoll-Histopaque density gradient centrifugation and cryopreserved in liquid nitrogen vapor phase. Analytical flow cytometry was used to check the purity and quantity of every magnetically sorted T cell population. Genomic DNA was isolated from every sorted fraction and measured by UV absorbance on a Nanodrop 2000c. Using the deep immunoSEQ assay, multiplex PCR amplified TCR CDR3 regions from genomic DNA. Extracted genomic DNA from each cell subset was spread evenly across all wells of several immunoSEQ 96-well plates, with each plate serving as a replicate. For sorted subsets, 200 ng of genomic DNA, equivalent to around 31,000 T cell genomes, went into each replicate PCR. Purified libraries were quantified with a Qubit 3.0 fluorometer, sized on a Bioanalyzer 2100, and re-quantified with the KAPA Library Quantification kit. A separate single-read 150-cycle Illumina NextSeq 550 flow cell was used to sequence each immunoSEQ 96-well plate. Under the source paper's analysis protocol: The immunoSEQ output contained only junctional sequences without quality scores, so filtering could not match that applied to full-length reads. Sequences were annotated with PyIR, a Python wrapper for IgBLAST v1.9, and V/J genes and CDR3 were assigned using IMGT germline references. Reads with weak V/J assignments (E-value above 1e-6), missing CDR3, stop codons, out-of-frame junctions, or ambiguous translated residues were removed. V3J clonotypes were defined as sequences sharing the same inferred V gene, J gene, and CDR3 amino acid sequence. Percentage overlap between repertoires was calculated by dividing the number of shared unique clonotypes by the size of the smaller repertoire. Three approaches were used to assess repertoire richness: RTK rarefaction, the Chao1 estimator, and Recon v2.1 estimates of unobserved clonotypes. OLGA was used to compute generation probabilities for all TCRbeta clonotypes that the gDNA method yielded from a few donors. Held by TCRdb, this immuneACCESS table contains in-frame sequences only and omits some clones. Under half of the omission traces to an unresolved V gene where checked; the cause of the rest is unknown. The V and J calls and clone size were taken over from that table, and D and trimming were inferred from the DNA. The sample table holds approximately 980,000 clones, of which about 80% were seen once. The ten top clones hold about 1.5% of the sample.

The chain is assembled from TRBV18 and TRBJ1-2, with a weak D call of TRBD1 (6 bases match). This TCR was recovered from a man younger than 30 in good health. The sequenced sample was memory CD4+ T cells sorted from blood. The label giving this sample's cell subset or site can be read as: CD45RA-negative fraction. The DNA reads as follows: TGTGCCAGCTCACCAAGAAGGCCCACAGGGCACGACTATGGCTACACCTTC. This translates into CASSPRRPTGHDYGYTF.